Listed here are 27 T cell receptor beta chains from one sample, sequenced in a study of blood T cells in healthy people across ages. The authors ran a second PCR of about 6 to 11 cycles using a sample-barcoded 5' primer and a J-beta primer mix. MiXCR was run by TCRdb on the 5' RACE reads, yielding one entry per CDR3 protein. In the table there are 1.5 million to 1.9 million distinct CDR3 sequences, roughly 43% of which are singletons. The sequencing input was blood. The source is a woman in her late teens or twenties in good health.

The V call is TRBV12-3 or TRBV12-4, the J call TRBJ2-5, with TRBD1 matching over 10 bases. There are 15 residues in the CDR3. The ends lost 5 bases at V and 3 bases at J; junction bases unmatched: 6. CDR3 amino acids: CASSRDRGQKETQYF. In DNA form, the CDR3 reads TGTGCCAGCAGTCGGGACAGGGGACAGAAAGAGACCCAGTACTTC.

The chain recombines TRBV7-2 with TRBJ2-7; 7 bases map to TRBD2. The CDR3 totals 13 residues. V dropped 5 bases and J dropped 12; count of bases not matched to a gene: 13. CDR1 and CDR2 (germline): SGHTA, FQGNSA. The CDR3 DNA reads TGTGCCAGCAGCACCGGACTAGATGGGACCCGGTACTTC. Protein: CASSTGLDGTRYF.

The gene calls are TRBV12-3 or TRBV12-4 and TRBJ2-1, with D possibly matching TRBD1 (6 bases). V dropped 6 bases and J dropped 4 bases, with 16 bases sitting between them. The CDR3 has 15 residues. This chain's CDR3 is CASSPPDRSYNEQFF. The CDR3 DNA reads as TGTGCCAGCAGCCCTCCCGACAGGAGTTACAATGAGCAGTTCTTC.

The table lists this clonotype with a few counts. The chain combines TRBV7-9 with TRBJ2-1; 8 bases agree with TRBD2. The CDR3 contains 18 residues. CDR1 is SEHNR and CDR2 is FQNEAQ in the germline V gene (reference sequence). After removal of 3 bases from V and 1 base from J, the junction contained 11 bases not matched to a gene. CDR3 nucleotides: TGTGCCAGCAGCTTTGCGGGGGGCCACCAGAGGTCCTACAATGAGCAGTTCTTC. Residues: CASSFAGGHQRSYNEQFF.

The chain couples TRBV5-1 to TRBJ2-1, with no clear D. The CDR3 is 13 residues long. Germline CDR1 is SGHRS and CDR2 is YFSETQ. V was trimmed by 4 bases and J by 6 bases, leaving 11 bases between them. CDR3 sequence reads: CASSVSYANEQFF. The CDR3 DNA sequence: TGCGCCAGCAGCGTAAGTTATGCCAATGAGCAGTTCTTC.

The chain combines TRBV7-9 with TRBJ1-1, with 7 bases that match TRBD1. This CDR3 region has 15 residues. Losses at the gene ends were 5 bases for V and 1 base for J; bases not matched to a gene: 7. The germline gives CDR1 SEHNR, CDR2 FQNEAQ (reference sequence). CDR3 in DNA: TGTGCCAGCAGCACCACGGGACAGCGGAACACTGAAGCTTTCTTT. Its protein is CASSTTGQRNTEAFF. The variable domain in full, completed from reference TRBV7-9 and TRBJ1-1, reads DTGVSQNPRHKITKRGQNVTFRCDPISEHNRLYWYRQTLGQGPEFLTYFQNEAQLEKSRLLSDRFSAERPKGSFSTLEIQRTEQGDSAMYLCASSTTGQRNTEAFFGQGTRLTVV.

The rearrangement joins TRBV11-2 to TRBJ1-2; maybe TRBD1 (5 bases). Germline loops: CDR1 SGHAT, CDR2 FQNNGV. CDR3 length: 18 residues. The V gene lost 4 bases and the J gene lost 1 base, with 22 bases spanning the gap. CDR3 protein: CASSYPRLGQSLNYGYTF. The DNA for the CDR3 is TGTGCCAGCAGCTACCCTCGGTTGGGGCAGTCCCTTAACTATGGCTACACCTTC.

CDR3 loop: CASSPLPGLKTQYF. CDR3 DNA: TGTGCCAGCTCACCACTTCCCGGGCTAAAGACCCAGTACTTC. J is TRBJ2-7 and V is TRBV18; D uncertain. The better agreement between TRBJ2-5 and the DNA end casts doubt on the J call. Germline V gene data show CDR1 as KGHSH and CDR2 as LQKENI. CDR3 length equals 14 residues.

This clonotype was found a few times. This chain uses TRBV7-3 with TRBJ2-1, with 16 bases that match TRBD2. The germline V gene has CDR1 SGHTA and CDR2 FQGTGA. Unmatched junction bases numbered 8, after V lost 5 bases and J lost 4 bases. The CDR3 loop spans 18 amino acids. CDR3: CASSPGTSGRGRYNEQFF. The CDR3 DNA reads as TGTGCCAGCAGCCCCGGGACTAGCGGGAGGGGTAGGTACAATGAGCAGTTCTTC. Using reference TRBV7-3 and TRBJ2-1 for the parts outside the CDR3, the full variable domain is GAGVSQTPSNKVTEKGKYVELRCDPISGHTALYWYRQSLGQGPEFLIYFQGTGAADDSGLPNDRFFAVRPEGSVSTLKIQRTERGDSAVYLCASSPGTSGRGRYNEQFFGPGTRLTVL.

This clonotype appeared a few times. V usage is TRBV4-3 and J usage is TRBJ1-1; the match to TRBD1 covers 9 bases. V lost 1 base and J lost 4; bases outside the gene matches: 4. The CDR3 is 15 residues long. Per germline, CDR1 LGHNA and CDR2 YSLEER. CDR3 nucleotides: TGCGCCAGCAGCCAAGGGGGGACAGGGACCACTGAAGCTTTCTTT. Protein product: CASSQGGTGTTEAFF.

A few counts support this clonotype. V gene TRBV15 combines with J gene TRBJ2-7, with D perhaps TRBD1 or TRBD2 (5 bases each). Germline V gene data show CDR1 as LNHNV and CDR2 as YYDKDF (reference sequence). Trimming left V 0 bases short and J 0 bases short, with 15 bases between. The CDR3 runs 17 residues. The DNA for the CDR3 is TGTGCCACCAGCAGAGAAACCGGGACCTCCGACTCCTACGAGCAGTACTTC. This codes for CATSRETGTSDSYEQYF.

This clonotype showed up just a few times. The chain recombines TRBV4-1 with TRBJ2-1; the match to TRBD2 covers 13 bases. J was trimmed by 8 bases and V by 6 bases; bases with no gene match: 7. The CDR3 covers 15 residues. The germline gives CDR1 MGHRA, CDR2 YSYEKL. The CDR3 is CASRQLAGGPDEQFF. In DNA, the CDR3 is TGCGCCAGCAGGCAACTAGCGGGGGGGCCCGATGAGCAGTTCTTC.

The chain carries TRBV4-3 and TRBJ2-2; D not resolved. The CDR3 length is 16 residues. Trimming cost V 0 bases and J 3 bases, with 11 bases left between them. Germline assignment: CDR1 LGHNA and CDR2 YSLEER. CDR3 in amino acids: CASSQDIRLDTGELFF. The CDR3, as DNA: TGCGCCAGCAGCCAAGATATCCGGCTCGACACCGGGGAGCTGTTTTTT.

This clonotype has only one observation. The rearrangement uses TRBV10-1 and TRBJ2-7; the match to TRBD2 covers 8 bases. J lost 1 base, V lost 2 bases, and 10 bases had no gene match. The V gene's germline CDR1 is WNHNN and CDR2 SYGVQD (reference sequence). The CDR3 runs to 17 residues. The chain's CDR3 is CASSEGVAGTGSYEQYF. In nucleotides, the CDR3 is TGCGCCAGCAGTGAGGGAGTAGCGGGAACCGGATCCTACGAGCAGTACTTC.

The V and J genes are TRBV6-2 or TRBV6-3 and TRBJ1-5; D unresolved. The CDR3 covers 14 residues. CDR1 and CDR2 from the germline V gene are MNHEY and SVGEGT. The ends were cut back, 0 bases at V and 7 bases at J, with 10 bases in the middle. CDR3 sequence reads: CASSYSLLRQPQHF. The CDR3 DNA is TGTGCCAGCAGTTACTCGCTCCTGCGGCAGCCCCAGCATTTT.

J is TRBJ1-5 and V is TRBV20-1, with D hard to call. This CDR3 has 13 residues. Germline V gene lookup returns CDR1 DFQATT and CDR2 SNEGSKA (reference sequence). Trimming shortened V by 5 bases and J by 5 bases, and 13 bases separated the two germline ends. The chain's CDR3 is CSAFTTADQPQHF. The CDR3 coding sequence is TGCAGTGCTTTCACAACAGCGGATCAGCCCCAGCATTTT.

The chain links TRBV12-3 or TRBV12-4 to TRBJ1-1, with TRBD1 as a possible D gene (5 bases). Trimming removed 5 bases at V and 0 bases at J, with 16 bases between. The CDR3 runs 16 residues. CDR3 amino acids: CASSRLSGTVNTEAFF. In DNA form, the CDR3 reads TGTGCCAGCAGTAGACTATCCGGGACCGTGAACACTGAAGCTTTCTTT.

The V call is TRBV29-1, the J call TRBJ2-1; a weak D match, TRBD1 (6 bases). Per the germline V gene, CDR1 is SQVTM and CDR2 is ANQGSEA. The CDR3 sequence is 13 residues long. Trimming removed 4 bases at V and 5 bases at J, with 12 bases between. The CDR3 loop reads CSVGLGQNNEQFF. The CDR3 bases are TGCAGCGTTGGGCTAGGACAGAACAATGAGCAGTTCTTC.

There are a few counts of this clonotype. This chain joins TRBV3-1 and TRBJ2-7; unclear D gene. The J call may be in error: the DNA end matches TRBJ2-5 better. This CDR3 comprises 13 residues. From germline, CDR1 is LGHDT and CDR2 YNNKEL (reference sequence). The CDR3 nucleotides read TGTGCCAGCAGCCAAGCCCGGGTGGGGACCCAGTACTTC. Residues: CASSQARVGTQYF.

The V and J genes are TRBV30 and TRBJ2-7; D gene ambiguous. The CDR3 is 12 amino acids. CDR1 and CDR2 (germline): GTSNPN, SVGIG (reference sequence). V was trimmed by 2 bases and J by 4 bases, leaving 9 bases between them. CDR3 loop: CAWSPAGYEQYF. The CDR3 DNA reads TGTGCCTGGAGTCCGGCCGGATACGAGCAGTACTTC.

This clonotype was detected many times. This chain connects TRBV12-3 or TRBV12-4 to TRBJ1-2; D is ambiguous. Trimming shortened V by 3 bases and J by 8 bases, and 10 bases separated the two germline ends. CDR3 length equals 12 residues. CDR3 sequence: CASSLGVGGYTF. In DNA, the CDR3 is TGTGCCAGCAGTTTGGGCGTCGGGGGCTACACCTTC.

V is TRBV7-6 and J is TRBJ2-3, with D possibly matching TRBD2 (6 bases). Trimming took 2 bases from V and 0 from J, leaving 12 bases between them. The CDR3 totals 16 residues. The germline gives CDR1 SGHVS, CDR2 FNYEAQ. The CDR3 spells CASSLRGGASTDTQYF. CDR3 coding DNA: TGTGCCAGCAGCTTACGGGGAGGTGCTAGCACAGATACGCAGTATTTT.

This clonotype was detected a few times. This sequence joins TRBV19 and TRBJ1-2; no clear D. Germline V gene lookup returns CDR1 LNHDA and CDR2 SQIVND (reference sequence). Trimming took 8 bases from V and 4 from J, leaving 17 bases between them. This CDR3 has 14 residues. CDR3 region: CASRPSGRSYGYTF. In nucleotides, the CDR3 is TGTGCCAGTCGTCCGTCTGGTCGGAGCTATGGCTACACCTTC.

The chain has TRBV3-1 and TRBJ1-5, with a weak D call TRBD1 (5 bases). Germline V gene data show CDR1 as LGHDT and CDR2 as YNNKEL (reference sequence). V shed 3 bases and J shed 6 bases, with 12 bases lying between them. The CDR3 length is 14 residues. The CDR3 sequence is CASSHRRETQPQHF. In DNA form, the CDR3 reads TGTGCCAGCAGCCACCGCAGGGAAACTCAGCCCCAGCATTTT.

In this sample, this clonotype turned up a few times. V is TRBV29-1 and J is TRBJ1-1; D uncertain. V lost 5 bases to trimming and J lost 4 bases, with 14 bases between them. The CDR3 covers 13 residues. The germline CDR1 and CDR2 sequences are SQVTM and ANQGSEA. CDR3 in DNA: TGCAGCGTTCAGAGGCAGCTAGGCACTGAAGCTTTCTTT. It is translated as CSVQRQLGTEAFF. The full variable domain, completed using reference TRBV29-1 and TRBJ1-1, is SAVISQKPSRDICQRGTSLTIQCQVDSQVTMMFWYRQQPGQSLTLIATANQGSEATYESGFVIDKFPISRPNLTFSTLTVSNMSPEDSSIYLCSVQRQLGTEAFFGQGTRLTVV.

This clonotype occurred once. The chain links TRBV7-9 to TRBJ1-5; 10 bases agree with TRBD1. V gave up 4 bases and J gave up 6 bases; unmatched junction bases: 6. The CDR3 runs 15 residues. CDR1 and CDR2 from the germline V gene are SEHNR and FQNEAQ (reference sequence). Here the CDR3 DNA reads TGTGCCAGCAGCTGGGGACAGGGGTTCGCTCAGCCCCAGCATTTT. Translating it yields CASSWGQGFAQPQHF.

V gene TRBV7-3 combines with J gene TRBJ2-7; a weak D match, TRBD2 (6 bases). Germline loops: CDR1 SGHTA, CDR2 FQGTGA. Between the trimmed V and J ends, which lost 5 bases and 1 base, there was a span of 15 bases. The CDR3 runs 15 residues. CDR3 amino acids: CASSPRASASYEQYF. The CDR3 nucleotides read TGTGCCAGCAGCCCCCGTGCTAGCGCTTCCTACGAGCAGTACTTC.